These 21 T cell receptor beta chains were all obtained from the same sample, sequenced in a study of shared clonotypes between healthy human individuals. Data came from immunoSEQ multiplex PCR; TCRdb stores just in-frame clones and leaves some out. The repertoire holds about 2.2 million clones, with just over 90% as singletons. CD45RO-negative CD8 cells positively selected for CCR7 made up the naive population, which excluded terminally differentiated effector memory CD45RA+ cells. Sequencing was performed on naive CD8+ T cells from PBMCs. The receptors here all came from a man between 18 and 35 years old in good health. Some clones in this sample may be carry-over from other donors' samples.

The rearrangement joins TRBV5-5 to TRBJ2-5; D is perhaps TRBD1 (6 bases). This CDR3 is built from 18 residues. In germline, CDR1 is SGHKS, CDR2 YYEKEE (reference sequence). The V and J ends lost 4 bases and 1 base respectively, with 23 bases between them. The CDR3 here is CASSPSPNRVSSQETQYF. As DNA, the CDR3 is TGTGCCAGCAGCCCGTCGCCGAACAGGGTCTCGTCCCAAGAGACCCAGTACTTC.

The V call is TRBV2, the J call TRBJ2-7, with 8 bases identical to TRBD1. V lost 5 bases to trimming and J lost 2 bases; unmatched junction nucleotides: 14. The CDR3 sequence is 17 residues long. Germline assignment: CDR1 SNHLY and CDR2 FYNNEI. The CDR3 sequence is CASSQKRKGQAPYEQYF. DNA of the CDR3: TGTGCCAGCAGTCAGAAAAGAAAGGGACAGGCCCCCTACGAGCAGTACTTC.

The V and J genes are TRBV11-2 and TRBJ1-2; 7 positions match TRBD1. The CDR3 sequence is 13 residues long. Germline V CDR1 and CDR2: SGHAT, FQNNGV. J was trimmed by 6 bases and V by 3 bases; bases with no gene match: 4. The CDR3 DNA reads TGTGCCAGCAGCTTCGAGGGGGCAAATGGCTACACCTTC. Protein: CASSFEGANGYTF.

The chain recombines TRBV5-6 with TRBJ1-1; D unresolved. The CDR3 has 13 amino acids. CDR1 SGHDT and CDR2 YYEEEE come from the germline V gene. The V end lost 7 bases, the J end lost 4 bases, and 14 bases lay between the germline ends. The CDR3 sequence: CASQVGPGTEAFF. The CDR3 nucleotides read TGTGCCAGCCAAGTGGGCCCGGGCACTGAAGCTTTCTTT.

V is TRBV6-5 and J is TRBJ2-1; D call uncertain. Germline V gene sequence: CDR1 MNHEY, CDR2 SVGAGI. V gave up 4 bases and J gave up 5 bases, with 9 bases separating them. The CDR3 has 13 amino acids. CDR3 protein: CASSFGLHNEQFF. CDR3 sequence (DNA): TGTGCCAGCAGTTTCGGCCTGCACAATGAGCAGTTCTTC.

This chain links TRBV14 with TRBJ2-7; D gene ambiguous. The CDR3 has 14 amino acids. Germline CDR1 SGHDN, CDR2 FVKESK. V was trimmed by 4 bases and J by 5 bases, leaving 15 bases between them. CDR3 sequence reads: CASSPRPGRDEQYF. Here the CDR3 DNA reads TGTGCCAGCAGCCCCCGGCCAGGTAGGGACGAGCAGTACTTC. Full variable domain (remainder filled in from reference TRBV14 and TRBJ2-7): EAGVTQFPSHSVIEKGQTVTLRCDPISGHDNLYWYRRVMGKEIKFLLHFVKESKQDESGMPNNRFLAERTGGTYSTLKVQPAELEDSGVYFCASSPRPGRDEQYFGPGTRLTVT.

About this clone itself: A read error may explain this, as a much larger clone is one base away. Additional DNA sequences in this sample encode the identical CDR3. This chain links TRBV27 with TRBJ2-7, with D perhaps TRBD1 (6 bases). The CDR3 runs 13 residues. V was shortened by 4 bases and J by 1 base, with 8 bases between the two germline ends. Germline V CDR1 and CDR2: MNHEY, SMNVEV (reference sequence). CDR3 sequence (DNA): TGTGCCAGCAGTTACGGACAGTCCTACGAGCAGTACTTC. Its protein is CASSYGQSYEQYF.

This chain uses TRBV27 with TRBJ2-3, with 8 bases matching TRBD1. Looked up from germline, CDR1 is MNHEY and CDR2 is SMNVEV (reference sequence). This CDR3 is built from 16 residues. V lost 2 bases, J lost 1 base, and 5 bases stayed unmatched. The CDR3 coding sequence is TGTGCCAGCAGTTTACGGACAGGGAGAGGCACAGATACGCAGTATTTT. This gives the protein CASSLRTGRGTDTQYF.

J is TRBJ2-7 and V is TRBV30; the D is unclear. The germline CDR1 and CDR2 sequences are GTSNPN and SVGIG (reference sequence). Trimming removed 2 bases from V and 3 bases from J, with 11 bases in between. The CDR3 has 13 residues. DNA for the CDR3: TGTGCCTGGAGTAGTAGGGTTGGCTACGAGCAGTACTTC. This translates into CAWSSRVGYEQYF.

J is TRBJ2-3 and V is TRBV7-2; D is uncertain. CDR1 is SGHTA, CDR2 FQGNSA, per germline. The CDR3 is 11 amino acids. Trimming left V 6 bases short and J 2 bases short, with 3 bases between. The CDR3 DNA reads TGTGCCAGCAGGAACACAGATACGCAGTATTTT. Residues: CASRNTDTQYF.

CDR3 coding DNA: TGCAGCGCTTCCGGGACAGGGATGAACGAGCAGTACTTC. This translates into CSASGTGMNEQYF. This chain uses TRBV29-1 with TRBJ2-7; 9 bases are a match to TRBD1. The ends lost 7 bases at V and 5 bases at J; junction bases unmatched: 9. Germline loops: CDR1 SQVTM, CDR2 ANQGSEA. The CDR3 covers 13 residues.

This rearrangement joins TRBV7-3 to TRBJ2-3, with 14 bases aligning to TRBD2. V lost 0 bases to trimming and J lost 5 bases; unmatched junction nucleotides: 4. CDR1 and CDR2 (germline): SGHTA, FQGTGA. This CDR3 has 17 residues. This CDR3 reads CASSLTGLAGGVDTQYF. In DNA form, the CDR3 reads TGTGCCAGCAGCTTAACCGGACTAGCGGGAGGTGTAGATACGCAGTATTTT.

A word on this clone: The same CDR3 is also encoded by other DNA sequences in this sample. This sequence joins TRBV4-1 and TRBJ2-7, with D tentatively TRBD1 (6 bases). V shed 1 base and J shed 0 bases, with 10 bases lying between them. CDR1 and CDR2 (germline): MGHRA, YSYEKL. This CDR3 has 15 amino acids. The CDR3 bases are TGCGCCAGCAGCCAAGGCGACAGGTCCTCCTACGAGCAGTACTTC. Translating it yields CASSQGDRSSYEQYF.

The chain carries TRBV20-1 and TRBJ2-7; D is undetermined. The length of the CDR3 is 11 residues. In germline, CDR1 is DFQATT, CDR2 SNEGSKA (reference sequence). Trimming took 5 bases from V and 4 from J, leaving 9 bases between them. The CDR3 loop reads CSAVGLYEQYF. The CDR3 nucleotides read TGCAGTGCTGTAGGTTTGTACGAGCAGTACTTC.

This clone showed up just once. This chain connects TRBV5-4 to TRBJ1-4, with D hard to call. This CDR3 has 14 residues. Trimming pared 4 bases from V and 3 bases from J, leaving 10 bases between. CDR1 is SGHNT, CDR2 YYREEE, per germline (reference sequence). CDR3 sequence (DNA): TGTGCCAGCAGCCCCTGGGCTTCTAATGAAAAACTGTTTTTT. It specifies CASSPWASNEKLFF. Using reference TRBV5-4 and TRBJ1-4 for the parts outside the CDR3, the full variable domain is ETGVTQSPTHLIKTRGQQVTLRCSSQSGHNTVSWYQQALGQGPQFIFQYYREEENGRGNFPPRFSGLQFPNYSSELNVNALELDDSALYLCASSPWASNEKLFFGSGTQLSVL.

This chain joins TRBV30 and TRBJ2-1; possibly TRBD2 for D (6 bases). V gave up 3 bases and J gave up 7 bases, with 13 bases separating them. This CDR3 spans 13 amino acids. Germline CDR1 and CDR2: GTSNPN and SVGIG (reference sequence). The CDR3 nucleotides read TGTGCCTGGAGATGGACTAAGGGGAATGAGCAGTTCTTC. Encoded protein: CAWRWTKGNEQFF.

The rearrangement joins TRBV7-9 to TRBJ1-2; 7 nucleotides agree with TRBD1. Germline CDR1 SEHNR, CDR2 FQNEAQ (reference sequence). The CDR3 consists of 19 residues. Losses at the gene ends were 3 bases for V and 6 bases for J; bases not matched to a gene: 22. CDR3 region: CASSFGPPIYRGNSDGYTF. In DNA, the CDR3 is TGTGCCAGCAGCTTCGGCCCGCCTATATACAGGGGAAATAGTGATGGCTACACCTTC.

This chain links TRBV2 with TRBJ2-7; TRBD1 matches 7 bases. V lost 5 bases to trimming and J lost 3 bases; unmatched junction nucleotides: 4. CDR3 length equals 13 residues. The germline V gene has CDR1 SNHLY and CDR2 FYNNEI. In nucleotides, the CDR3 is TGTGCCAGCAGTCCGGGACAGAACTACGAGCAGTACTTC. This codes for CASSPGQNYEQYF.

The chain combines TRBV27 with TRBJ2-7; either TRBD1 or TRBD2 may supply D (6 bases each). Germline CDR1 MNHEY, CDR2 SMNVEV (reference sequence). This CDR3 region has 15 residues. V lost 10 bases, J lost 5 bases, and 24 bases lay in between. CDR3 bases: TGTGCCACCTCAACCCCCTTGGCGGGACACCACGAGCAGTACTTC. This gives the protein CATSTPLAGHHEQYF.

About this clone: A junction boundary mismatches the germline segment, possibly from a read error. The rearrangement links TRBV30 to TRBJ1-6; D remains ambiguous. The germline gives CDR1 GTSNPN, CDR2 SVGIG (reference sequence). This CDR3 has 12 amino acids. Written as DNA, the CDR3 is TGTGCCTGGAGTGACAGCACCACGTCCTGGGCCTTT. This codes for CAWSDSTTSWAF.

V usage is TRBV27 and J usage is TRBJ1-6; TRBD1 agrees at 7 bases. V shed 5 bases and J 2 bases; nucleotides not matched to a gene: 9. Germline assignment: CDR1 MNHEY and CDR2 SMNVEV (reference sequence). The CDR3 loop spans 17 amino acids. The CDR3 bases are TGTGCCAGCAGTAACGACAGGGCATCCCCCTATAATTCACCCCTCCACTTT. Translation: CASSNDRASPYNSPLHF.